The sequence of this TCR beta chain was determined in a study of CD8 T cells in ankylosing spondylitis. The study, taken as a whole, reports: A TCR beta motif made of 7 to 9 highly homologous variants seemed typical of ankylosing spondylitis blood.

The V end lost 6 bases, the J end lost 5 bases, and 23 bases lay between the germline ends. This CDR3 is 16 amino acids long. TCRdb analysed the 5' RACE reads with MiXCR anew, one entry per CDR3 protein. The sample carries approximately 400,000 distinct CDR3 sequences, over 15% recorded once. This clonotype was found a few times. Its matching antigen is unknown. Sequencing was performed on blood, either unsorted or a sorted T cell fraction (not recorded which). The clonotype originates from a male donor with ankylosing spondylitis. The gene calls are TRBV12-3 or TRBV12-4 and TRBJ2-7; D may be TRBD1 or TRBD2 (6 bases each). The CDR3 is CASSPASRGVFHEQYF. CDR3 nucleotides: TGTGCCAGCAGCCCCGCGTCGAGGGGGGTTTTCCACGAGCAGTACTTC.